The clone carrying this T cell receptor (beta chain) appeared many times. This sample was included in a study of regulatory T cells in long-lasting Graves disease. Library construction for TCR beta used iRepertoire HTBI primers and Arm-PCR of CDR3 regions. MiXCR was run by TCRdb on the multiplex PCR reads, yielding one entry per CDR3 protein. The data contain around 400,000 distinct CDR3 sequences, roughly 15% of them singletons. Described time point: newly diagnosed GD, antithyroid drugs for less than 3 months. Researchers made the TCR library from RNA that was extracted from PBMCs. Another study also made use of these data, one on T cells in Graves' hyperthyroidism and ophthalmopathy.

The specimen was peripheral blood mononuclear cells (PBMCs), collected at new diagnosis, from a patient treated with antithyroid drugs. The TCR was taken from a woman in her thirties or forties with Graves disease.

The CDR3 region is CASSHGQETQYF. CDR3 sequence (DNA): TGTGCCAGCAGCCACGGACAAGAGACCCAGTACTTC. The V call is TRBV7-2, the J call TRBJ2-5; D is undetermined. V dropped 5 bases and J dropped 2 bases, with 6 bases sitting between them. CDR1 and CDR2 (germline): SGHTA, FQGNSA. The CDR3 totals 12 residues.